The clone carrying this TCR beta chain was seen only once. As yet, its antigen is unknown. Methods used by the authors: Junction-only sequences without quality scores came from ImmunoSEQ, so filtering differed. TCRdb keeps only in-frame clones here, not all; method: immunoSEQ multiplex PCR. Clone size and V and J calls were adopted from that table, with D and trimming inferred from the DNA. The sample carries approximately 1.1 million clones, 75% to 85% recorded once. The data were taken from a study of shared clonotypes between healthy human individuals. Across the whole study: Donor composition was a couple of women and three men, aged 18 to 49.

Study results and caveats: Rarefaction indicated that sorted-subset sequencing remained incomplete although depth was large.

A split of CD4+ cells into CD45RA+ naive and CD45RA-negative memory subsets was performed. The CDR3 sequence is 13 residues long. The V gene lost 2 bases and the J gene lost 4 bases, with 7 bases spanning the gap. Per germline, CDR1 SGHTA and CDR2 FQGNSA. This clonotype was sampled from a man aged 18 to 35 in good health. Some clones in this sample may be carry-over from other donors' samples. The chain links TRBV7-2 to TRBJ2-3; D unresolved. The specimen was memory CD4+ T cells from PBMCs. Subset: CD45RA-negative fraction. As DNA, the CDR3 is TGTGCCAGCAGCTTAAACAGTGCAGATACGCAGTATTTT. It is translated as CASSLNSADTQYF.